The present entry profiles one TCR beta chain with its context. This clonotype has a count of ten or more. The antigen it binds to is not known. There are no base qualities to consult, and no much larger clone falls within one base. This sample is part of a study of human T cells and chemical hapten exposure (dated by TCRdb to the early 2020s). Describing the broader study: For sensitization, 2% DPC in acetone was applied to an approximately 2 cm by approximately 2 cm area of upper inner arm skin. Weekly therapeutic DPC doses were additionally applied to the scalp of patients throughout the roughly 24-week study period. Patch testing was performed on the upper back with Finn chambers containing 0.01% DPC, and the patch tests were scored after 6 days according to International Contact Dermatitis Research Group standards. The mostly female patient cohort included alopecia areata with under or over 50% scalp involvement, alopecia totalis and alopecia universalis. Libraries were pooled for sequencing, and variation in per-sample TCR yields was attributed mainly to small differences in library volumes within the pool. In alopecia patients, the study followed how the peripheral blood TCR repertoire changed in vivo over primary and secondary sensitization to diphenylcyclopropenone (DPC), a hapten. Blood samples were taken from patients before sensitization (week 0) and at 2, 6 and about 24 weeks after DPC sensitization. Under 30 alopecia patients gave blood for TCR sequencing at one to four time points (pre-sensitization, 2, 6 and 24 weeks). The research as a whole found: Significantly more large CDR3 similarity clusters were formed by expanded TCRs than by pre-sensitization or healthy control sets, consistent with antigen-driven responses. All patients had alopecia, a presumed autoimmune disease, so their immune response might differ from that of healthy individuals. DPC sensitization did not change the number of TCRs with a frequency above 1 in 1000, and there was no evidence of changes in global repertoire structure. Patch test score correlated positively with the number of PT1 expanded TCRs, reaching significance at thresholds 8, 16 and 32 but not at 4. After repeated subsampling, the strength of the expansion versus patch-test correlation and the threshold at which it became significant changed.

Receptors were amplified or captured by RACE. For sequencing, a NextSeq 500 was employed. During library preparation, unique molecular identifiers were attached to individual cDNA molecules so that TCRs could be counted in a quantitative, reproducible way. For every blood RNA sample, sequencing covered both the TCR alpha and TCR beta chains. The paper's processing steps were these. The median number of TCRs per sample was over 95,000, ranging from 23,224 to 690,600. V, J and CDR3 annotation of the TCR reads was performed with the Decombinator software suite. For the PS versus PT1 abundance plots, all samples were subsampled to the same number of TCRs (28,000). TCRs were defined as expanded if absent before sensitization and observed at least eight times at the 2-week time point. TCRdb ran its own pipeline on the public reads, namely fastp trimming at Q25 and MiXCR clone calling, and kept in-frame beta chains. Here each entry gathers all rows of one CDR3 protein and keeps the most common genes and DNA. The V and J calls come from TCRdb's annotation, not from the publication. This sample has approximately 400,000 distinct CDR3 sequences in its table, and approximately 5.1% of those were observed once. Of the sample, 2% to 2.5% falls within the top ten clones.

The time point tag for this specimen amounts to: patch test 1, 2 weeks after DPC sensitization. Interpreted using the paper, the treatment or condition label stands for: therapeutic diphenylcyclopropenone sensitization with weekly scalp DPC. At each patch-test visit, blood was drawn before the patch test was applied. Patients were considered eligible if aged 18 to 70, diagnosed with alopecia and deemed suitable for DPC therapy, and patients were excluded if pregnant. Total RNA was extracted from unfractionated whole blood that had been collected in Tempus Blood RNA tubes. The CDR3, from cysteine to phenylalanine, totals 15 residues. The read is trimmed to its CDR3 DNA, 45 bases read in frame from base 1. CDR1 and CDR2, looked up from the germline V gene, are SGDLS and YYNGEE. V loses 4 bases of germline sequence and J loses 6 bases, and the interval between the two ends is 18 bases.

Sequencing used whole blood, obtained in connection with sensitization to the hapten diphenylcyclopropenone (DPC). Recombination linked TRBV9 to TRBJ2-3, with the D call perhaps TRBD1 or TRBD2, as 5 bases match in each case. The sequence derives from a woman in her 50s with alopecia areata. Some clones in this sample may be carry-over from other donors' samples. The DNA sequence follows: TGTGCCAGCAGCTCCTCCGGGGCCTCGGGCGATACGCAGTATTTT. Its protein is CASSSSGASGDTQYF.